One sample yielded the 32 T cell receptor beta chains listed below, sequenced in a study of blood T cell repertoires in COVID-19. Sequencing was performed with immunoSEQ multiplex PCR; in TCRdb, only in-frame clones are kept and a portion is missing. The sample comprises some 300,000 clones, 90% of which are singletons, and 3.5% to 4.5% rests with the top ten. Sequenced: PBMCs or T cells enriched from blood (not recorded which). The receptor set was obtained from a young woman with acute COVID-19.

The V call is TRBV18, the J call TRBJ1-4, with 8 bases matching TRBD1. Germline CDR1 reads KGHSH; CDR2 reads LQKENI. J was trimmed by 7 bases and V by 1 base; bases with no gene match: 8. This CDR3 comprises 16 residues. The CDR3 DNA follows: TGTGCCAGCTCACCACGCCAGGGGGCCTCTGGTGAAAAACTGTTTTTT. Residues: CASSPRQGASGEKLFF.

This chain connects TRBV19 to TRBJ2-7; D gene unclear. V lost 6 bases to trimming and J lost 0 bases, with 12 bases between them. The CDR3 is made up of 14 amino acids. Germline V gene sequence: CDR1 LNHDA, CDR2 SQIVND (reference sequence). The CDR3 DNA follows: TGTGCCAGTAGCTCTGGCGGCCACTCCTACGAGCAGTACTTC. It translates to CASSSGGHSYEQYF.

This chain links TRBV28 with TRBJ2-7; TRBD1 agrees at 9 bases. J lost 2 bases, V lost 6 bases, and 5 bases had no gene match. The length of the CDR3 is 14 residues. Germline values: CDR1 MDHEN, CDR2 SYDVKM. The chain's CDR3 is CASSTGQGPYEQYF. In nucleotides, the CDR3 is TGTGCCAGCAGCACGGGACAGGGCCCCTACGAGCAGTACTTC.

The rearrangement links TRBV5-1 to TRBJ2-1; the D gene is possibly TRBD2 (6 bases). Germline V CDR1 and CDR2: SGHRS, YFSETQ. Trimming cost V 4 bases and J 1 base, with 18 bases left between them. The CDR3 contains 17 residues. The CDR3 protein is CASSSKDRDWSYNEQFF. The DNA for the CDR3 is TGCGCCAGCAGCAGCAAAGACCGGGACTGGTCCTACAATGAGCAGTTCTTC.

In its sample, this clone was seen once. This chain links TRBV9 with TRBJ2-5; 9 bases line up with TRBD2. The V and J ends lost 0 bases and 4 bases, in that order; junction bases with no gene match: 7. Germline-derived CDR1 and CDR2 are SGDLS and YYNGEE. CDR3 length: 16 amino acids. Here the CDR3 DNA reads TGTGCCAGCAGCGTAGCTTCCCGAGCGGGAGGAGAGACCCAGTACTTC. Encoded protein: CASSVASRAGGETQYF.

The J gene is TRBJ2-3, the V gene TRBV25-1; perhaps TRBD1 as D (6 bases). Germline V gene data show CDR1 as MGHDK and CDR2 as SYGVNS. Trimming pared 10 bases from V and 4 bases from J, leaving 15 bases between. The CDR3 totals 13 residues. The CDR3 spells CATSDSFADTQYF. In nucleotides, the CDR3 is TGTGCCACCTCGGACAGTTTCGCAGATACGCAGTATTTT.

The V call is TRBV28, the J call TRBJ2-3; 7 nucleotides line up with TRBD2. The CDR3 has 15 amino acids. V shed 5 bases, J shed 5 bases, and the junction held 10 bases outside the gene matches. Germline V lookup: CDR1 MDHEN, CDR2 SYDVKM. Here the CDR3 reads CASSGERGSLDTQYF. CDR3 bases: TGTGCCAGCAGTGGAGAGCGCGGGAGTTTAGATACGCAGTATTTT.

V and J are TRBV29-1 and TRBJ2-7; 10 bases are a match to TRBD2. This CDR3 contains 15 residues. Unmatched junction bases numbered 8, after V lost 4 bases and J lost 2 bases. Germline V lookup: CDR1 SQVTM, CDR2 ANQGSEA. The CDR3 loop reads CSVAPILAGPYEQYF. DNA for the CDR3: TGCAGCGTTGCCCCTATACTAGCGGGGCCCTACGAGCAGTACTTC.

This clone has only a few counts. This sequence joins TRBV3-1 (or the pseudogene TRBV3-2) and TRBJ1-2; D is unclear. Deletions cut 4 bases from V and 8 bases from J, with 11 bases between. Germline CDR1 and CDR2: LGHDT and YNNKEL (reference sequence). The CDR3 has 12 residues. CDR3 DNA: TGTGCCAGCAGCCTTGCAAGAGGCGGCTACACCTTC. Residues: CASSLARGGYTF.

In this sample, this clone turned up once. V and J are TRBV28 and TRBJ1-2, with D possibly matching TRBD1 (6 bases). Trimming stripped 3 bases from V and 3 bases from J, with 14 bases between. In germline, CDR1 is MDHEN, CDR2 SYDVKM. This CDR3 is built from 15 residues. The CDR3 protein is CASSLTTGPYYGYTF. The CDR3 DNA sequence: TGTGCCAGCAGTTTGACGACAGGTCCCTACTATGGCTACACCTTC.

V gene TRBV6-5 combines with J gene TRBJ2-5; TRBD2 agrees at 8 bases. CDR3 size: 12 residues. V lost 11 bases and J lost 5; bases outside the gene matches: 7. Germline V gene data show CDR1 as MNHEY and CDR2 as SVGAGI. The CDR3 here is CAAAGERETQYF. The CDR3 coding sequence is TGTGCCGCAGCGGGAGAAAGGGAGACCCAGTACTTC.

This chain uses TRBV28 with TRBJ1-2, with 9 bases lining up with TRBD1. This CDR3 is built from 15 residues. The germline gives CDR1 MDHEN, CDR2 SYDVKM. The J segment lost 3 bases and the V segment lost 4 bases, leaving 6 bases of the junction unmatched. As DNA, the CDR3 is TGTGCCAGCAGTTCCCCGACAGGGGGGGACTATGGCTACACCTTC. Its translation is CASSSPTGGDYGYTF.

The chain couples TRBV6-5 to TRBJ1-1; 8 bases line up with TRBD1. The CDR3 length is 13 residues. Germline assignment: CDR1 MNHEY and CDR2 SVGAGI. V was clipped by 6 bases and J by 5 bases; unmatched bases: 5. CDR3 sequence: CASRYRGGTEAFF. The DNA of the CDR3 is TGTGCCAGCAGATACAGGGGGGGGACTGAAGCTTTCTTT.

The chain uses TRBV6-1 and TRBJ2-7, with a weak D call TRBD2 (5 bases). V gave up 1 base and J gave up 5 bases, with 15 bases separating them. The CDR3 runs to 15 residues. Per the germline V gene, CDR1 is MNHNS and CDR2 is SASEGT. The CDR3 sequence: CASSEDWRGYDEQYF. The CDR3 nucleotides read TGTGCCAGCAGTGAAGACTGGAGAGGGTACGACGAGCAGTACTTC.

This chain links TRBV19 with TRBJ1-4; 8 nucleotides agree with TRBD1. The germline gives CDR1 LNHDA, CDR2 SQIVND (reference sequence). V gave up 6 bases and J gave up 8 bases; unmatched junction bases: 8. The CDR3 sequence is 14 residues long. CDR3 DNA sequence: TGTGCCAGTAGCGGGGGACAGGAATTCGAAAAACTGTTTTTT. This encodes CASSGGQEFEKLFF.

V usage is TRBV28 and J usage is TRBJ1-2, with D tentatively TRBD1 (5 bases). CDR3 length: 15 residues. Deletions cut 5 bases from V and 8 bases from J, with 21 bases between. From germline, CDR1 is MDHEN and CDR2 SYDVKM. The CDR3 loop reads CASSGGVVGSMGYTF. The DNA for the CDR3 is TGTGCCAGCAGTGGGGGGGTGGTGGGCTCTATGGGCTACACCTTC.

In its sample, this clone was seen a few times. This sequence joins TRBV13 and TRBJ1-1, with a weak D call TRBD1 (5 bases). This CDR3 region has 15 residues. The germline gives CDR1 PRHDT, CDR2 FYEKMQ (reference sequence). V was clipped by 5 bases and J by 1 base, with 14 bases between them. The CDR3 nucleotides are TGTGCCAGCAGCCTCTTGGGGCAGACGAACACTGAAGCTTTCTTT. Encoded protein: CASSLLGQTNTEAFF.

The V call is TRBV3-1 (or the pseudogene TRBV3-2), the J call TRBJ1-1; D is ambiguous. The germline V gene has CDR1 LGHDT and CDR2 YNNKEL (reference sequence). The CDR3 spans 13 residues. Trimming pared 7 bases from V and 1 base from J, leaving 10 bases between. The CDR3 region is CASTSGGNTEAFF. In DNA form, the CDR3 reads TGTGCCAGCACTTCGGGAGGGAACACTGAAGCTTTCTTT.

This chain uses TRBV7-9 with TRBJ1-1; D uncertain. The germline V gene encodes CDR1 SEHNR and CDR2 FQNEAQ (reference sequence). Trimming removed 5 bases at V and 4 bases at J, with 11 bases between. CDR3 length equals 13 residues. CDR3 sequence: CASSPPVRTEAFF. The CDR3 DNA follows: TGTGCCAGCAGCCCGCCGGTTCGCACTGAAGCTTTCTTT.

The chain uses TRBV6-5 and TRBJ1-6; 8 bases agree with TRBD1. The germline V gene encodes CDR1 MNHEY and CDR2 SVGAGI. This CDR3 spans 15 amino acids. V was pared by 6 bases and J by 7 bases, with 8 bases of the junction left unmatched. The CDR3 region is CASSWAGQENSPLHF. The CDR3, as DNA: TGTGCCAGCAGCTGGGCGGGACAGGAAAATTCACCCCTCCACTTT.

This chain uses TRBV18 with TRBJ2-3, with D unclear. Per the germline V gene, CDR1 is KGHSH and CDR2 is LQKENI. Trimming took 0 bases from V and 4 from J, leaving 5 bases between them. CDR3 size: 13 residues. The CDR3 loop reads CASSPPGPDTQYF. In nucleotides, the CDR3 is TGTGCCAGCTCACCACCTGGCCCAGATACGCAGTATTTT.

The table lists this clone with a count of one. The rearrangement links TRBV12-3 or TRBV12-4 to TRBJ1-1; D is unclear. This CDR3 region has 13 residues. V dropped 2 bases and J dropped 0 bases, with 4 bases sitting between them. The CDR3 loop reads CASSLLVNTEAFF. CDR3 DNA sequence: TGTGCCAGCAGTTTACTCGTGAACACTGAAGCTTTCTTT.

The chain is built from TRBV29-1 and TRBJ1-2; TRBD1 matches 11 bases. V lost 0 bases and J lost 5; bases outside the gene matches: 8. This CDR3 has 16 residues. Germline CDR1 is SQVTM and CDR2 is ANQGSEA. The CDR3 DNA reads as TGCAGCGTTGAAGAGGGAAGGACAGGGGGCAGTTATGGCTACACCTTC. Its translation is CSVEEGRTGGSYGYTF.

The chain employs TRBV24-1 and TRBJ1-5; D is undetermined. There are 14 residues in the CDR3. Looked up from germline, CDR1 is KGHDR and CDR2 is SFDVKD. V gave up 2 bases and J gave up 7 bases, with 11 bases separating them. CDR3 coding DNA: TGTGCCACCAGTGATTCCGGGTGGAGGCAGCCCCAGCATTTT. It is translated as CATSDSGWRQPQHF.

This chain connects TRBV10-2 to TRBJ1-1; 7 nucleotides match TRBD1. CDR3 length equals 11 residues. Germline V gene sequence: CDR1 WSHSY, CDR2 SAAADI. Trimming cost V 8 bases and J 7 bases; bases outside gene matches: 4. DNA of the CDR3: TGCGCCAGCCAACAGGGGTATGAAGCTTTCTTT. Translating it yields CASQQGYEAFF.

The chain couples TRBV4-1 to TRBJ1-1; the D is unclear. The germline gives CDR1 MGHRA, CDR2 YSYEKL. The V end lost 0 bases, the J end lost 4 bases, and 12 bases lay between the germline ends. There are 15 residues in the CDR3. The CDR3 nucleotides read TGCGCCAGCAGCCAAGAGGGCGGGTTAGGCACTGAAGCTTTCTTT. Protein product: CASSQEGGLGTEAFF.

The V gene is TRBV28, the J gene TRBJ2-7; 9 bases fit TRBD2. CDR1 is MDHEN, CDR2 SYDVKM, per germline. The CDR3 is made up of 20 amino acids. V lost 2 bases, J lost 2 bases, and 19 bases stayed unmatched. CDR3 protein: CASSLRRAGSSGMGPYEQYF. CDR3 DNA: TGTGCCAGCAGTTTAAGGCGGGCAGGGTCTAGCGGGATGGGGCCCTACGAGCAGTACTTC.

V gene TRBV19 combines with J gene TRBJ1-1, with D possibly TRBD1 on 5 matching bases. There are 15 residues in the CDR3. Between the trimmed V and J ends, which lost 3 bases and 2 bases, there was a span of 13 bases. CDR1 is LNHDA and CDR2 is SQIVND in the germline V gene (reference sequence). The CDR3 bases are TGTGCCAGTAGTATCGTCGGCGGGGCTAACACTGAAGCTTTCTTT. Protein product: CASSIVGGANTEAFF.

This clone was picked up one time. The V call is TRBV20-1, the J call TRBJ2-5; D perhaps matches TRBD2 (6 bases). Germline V gene data show CDR1 as DFQATT and CDR2 as SNEGSKA (reference sequence). V gave up 3 bases and J gave up 4 bases, with 9 bases separating them. This CDR3 region has 12 residues. CDR3 DNA: TGCAGTGCTAGTGGAGCGGGAGAGACCCAGTACTTC. Its protein product is CSASGAGETQYF.

The V and J genes are TRBV6-5 and TRBJ1-2, with 12 nucleotides matching TRBD1. The CDR3 has 14 residues. Germline V gene sequence: CDR1 MNHEY, CDR2 SVGAGI. V trimming: 9 bases; J trimming: 6 bases; junction bases outside the gene matches: 8. This chain's CDR3 is CARGRDRGPDGYTF. CDR3 nucleotide sequence: TGTGCCAGGGGCCGGGACAGGGGGCCCGATGGCTACACCTTC.

The chain joins TRBV9 to TRBJ2-1, with TRBD2 matching over 9 bases. Germline V gives CDR1 SGDLS, CDR2 YYNGEE. The CDR3 covers 15 residues. After removal of 4 bases from V and 5 bases from J, the junction contained 7 bases not matched to a gene. The CDR3 loop reads CASSPPGLAHNEQFF. The CDR3 DNA reads TGTGCCAGCAGCCCCCCCGGACTAGCGCACAATGAGCAGTTCTTC.

The chain combines TRBV5-1 with TRBJ1-1, with D possibly matching TRBD1 (5 bases). CDR1 SGHRS and CDR2 YFSETQ come from the germline V gene. The CDR3 has 15 amino acids. Trimming took off 4 bases at V and 7 bases at J, with 20 bases between the two ends. The CDR3 sequence is CASSAGGGPLVEAFF. In nucleotides, the CDR3 is TGCGCCAGCAGCGCGGGCGGGGGTCCTCTTGTTGAAGCTTTCTTT.